Sequencing of this T cell receptor (beta chain) was carried out in a study of OX40 agonist ivuxolimab in advanced cancers. Study-wide context: A mean age of around 60 years, range roughly 23 to 85, was recorded, and more than 80% were male.

Profiled with immunoSEQ multiplex PCR; TCRdb holds only in-frame clones, not every one. The repertoire consists of almost 80,000 clones, with under 85% occurring once and the leading ten covering over 0.4%. The CDR3 has 16 residues. Looked up from germline, CDR1 is SGHRS and CDR2 is YFSETQ. Trimming removed 4 bases from V and 4 bases from J, with 18 bases in between. Autoimmune disease history or systemic immunosuppression excluded patients. The TCR originated in an adult with an advanced solid tumor such as melanoma, head and neck, liver or kidney cancer. Here the sequenced sample was CD4+ or CD8+ T cells sorted from blood, taken in a trial of the OX40 agonist ivuxolimab. The V call is TRBV5-1, the J call TRBJ1-3; D is ambiguous. CDR3 residues: CASSQTAQPGGNTIYF. CDR3 DNA sequence: TGCGCCAGCAGCCAAACGGCCCAGCCGGGAGGAAACACCATATATTTT.